This T cell receptor beta chain was sequenced for a study of shared clonotypes between healthy human individuals. Study-wide background: Each donor contributed plates that comprised three CD4 naive, three CD4 memory, two CD8 naive and one CD8 memory. Study outcomes and limitations: Generation probabilities were higher for clonotypes shared across all four sorted-subset donors than for unshared ones.

Every donor was a Caucasian adult from Nashville, Tennessee. Comments on this clone: Its matching antigen is unknown.

Germline-derived CDR1 and CDR2 are SGHTA and FQGTGA. There are 13 residues in the CDR3. V lost 0 bases to trimming and J lost 4 bases, with 6 bases between them. Every subset had its genomic DNA shared out evenly among several immunoSEQ plates. Assay: immunoSEQ multiplex PCR; the TCRdb copy retains only in-frame clones and omits some. This table has about 180,000 clones, about 93% appearing once. This chain connects TRBV7-3 to TRBJ1-1, with D perhaps matching TRBD1 (5 bases). The receptor was isolated from a woman in her twenties or thirties in good health. The specimen was naive CD4+ T cells sorted from blood. Subset denoted: CD45RA+ positively selected. CDR3: CASSLTGGTEAFF. The CDR3 nucleotides are TGTGCCAGCAGCTTAACGGGGGGCACTGAAGCTTTCTTT.